The entry below gives a single T cell receptor beta chain sequence along with its context. This sample is drawn from a study of blood T cells in healthy people across ages. Trimming shortened V by 2 bases and J by 11 bases, and 10 bases separated the two germline ends. The CDR3 runs to 13 residues. The germline V gene has CDR1 KGHSH and CDR2 LQKENI. A second about 6 to 12 cycle PCR used barcoded and J-beta primers. MiXCR was run by TCRdb on the 5' RACE reads, yielding one entry per CDR3 protein. The sample holds fewer than 1,200,000 distinct CDR3 sequences, approximately 25% seen once. This same sample was also taken into another study, of T cells of mothers and their children.

The specimen sequenced was blood. The chain joins TRBV18 to TRBJ1-6, with no clear D. This clonotype originated in a girl aged 2-15 years in good health. The CDR3 reads CASSPSDRPPLHF. The CDR3 DNA reads TGTGCCAGCTCACCATCAGATAGGCCACCCCTCCACTTT.